One sample yielded the 18 T cell receptor beta chains listed below, sequenced in a study of blood T cells in healthy people across ages. The second PCR ran roughly 7 to 12 cycles with a sample-barcoded 5' primer and J-beta primers. From the 5' RACE reads, TCRdb called clonotypes with MiXCR, one entry per CDR3 protein. In the table there are around 1.5 million distinct CDR3 sequences, around 39% of which are singletons. Sequencing input: blood. The receptors here all came from a woman under 30 in good health.

This clonotype was counted a single time. The chain recombines TRBV4-1 with TRBJ2-3, with 9 positions matching TRBD2. CDR3 length: 16 residues. Germline values: CDR1 MGHRA, CDR2 YSYEKL. Trimming at V came to 4 bases and at J to 1 base, leaving 6 bases not matched to a gene. CDR3 region: CASSPPPSGGTDTQYF. CDR3 in DNA: TGCGCCAGCAGCCCCCCACCTAGCGGGGGCACAGATACGCAGTATTTT.

A word on this clonotype: A much bigger clone sits one base away, suggesting this may be a read error. This chain uses TRBV7-6 with TRBJ2-5, with 10 bases identical to TRBD1. The length of the CDR3 is 16 residues. The germline V gene has CDR1 SGHVS and CDR2 FNYEAQ. CDR3 sequence: CANSLTRTGGTETQYF. Here the CDR3 DNA reads TGTGCCAACAGCTTAACCCGGACAGGGGGGACAGAGACCCAGTACTTC. The complete variable domain, with remaining parts taken from reference TRBV7-6 and TRBJ2-5, reads GAGVSQSPRYKVTKRGQDVALRCDPISGHVSLYWYRQALGQGPEFLTYFNYEAQQDKSGLPNDRFSAERPEGSISTLTIQRTEQRDSAMYRCANSLTRTGGTETQYFGPGTRLLVL.

This clonotype was seen only once. The chain joins TRBV27 to TRBJ1-1; weak D call: TRBD1 (6 bases). This CDR3 is built from 16 residues. V lost 5 bases and J 0 bases, leaving 16 bases between the germline ends. Germline CDR1 MNHEY, CDR2 SMNVEV (reference sequence). CDR3 amino acids: CASSVKGGGMNTEAFF. The CDR3 DNA reads as TGTGCCAGCAGTGTGAAGGGGGGAGGGATGAACACTGAAGCTTTCTTT.

The rearrangement joins TRBV9 to TRBJ2-1; perhaps TRBD2 as D (5 bases). With 1 base removed from V and 5 bases from J, the gap between germline ends came to 13 bases. The CDR3 covers 15 residues. CDR1 is SGDLS, CDR2 YYNGEE, per germline. The CDR3 sequence: CASSVSGRVNNEQFF. The CDR3 DNA reads as TGTGCCAGCAGCGTAAGTGGGCGGGTAAACAATGAGCAGTTCTTC.

This clonotype appeared a few times. This rearrangement joins TRBV27 to TRBJ2-7; TRBD1 matches 8 bases. The J segment lost 3 bases and the V segment lost 5 bases, leaving 12 bases of the junction unmatched. The CDR3 consists of 16 residues. CDR1 is MNHEY, CDR2 SMNVEV, per germline (reference sequence). The CDR3: CASSATGDLMFYEQYF. The CDR3, as DNA: TGTGCCAGCAGTGCGACAGGGGACCTTATGTTCTACGAGCAGTACTTC.

V gene TRBV27 combines with J gene TRBJ2-4; 9 bases align to TRBD1. The J call is uncertain, as TRBJ2-7 better fits the DNA end. This CDR3 contains 14 residues. The germline V gene has CDR1 MNHEY and CDR2 SMNVEV (reference sequence). CDR3 region: CASRGQGFPYEQYF. The CDR3 nucleotides read TGTGCCAGCAGGGGACAGGGCTTTCCCTACGAGCAGTACTTC.

Ten or more counts support this clonotype. The chain employs TRBV13 and TRBJ2-7, with D perhaps matching TRBD1 (6 bases). V was pared by 1 base and J by 3 bases, with 19 bases between. Germline lookup yields CDR1 PRHDT and CDR2 FYEKMQ (reference sequence). This CDR3 contains 17 residues. The CDR3 spells CASSLAWGEAGDYEQYF. CDR3 sequence (DNA): TGTGCCAGCAGCTTAGCTTGGGGTGAGGCAGGGGACTACGAGCAGTACTTC.

This clonotype occurred a few times. CDR3 in DNA: TGCGCCAGCAGCTTACCCGGGACTAGCGGGAGTTACGAGCAGTACTTC. This translates into CASSLPGTSGSYEQYF. The J gene is TRBJ2-7, the V gene TRBV5-1; TRBD2 agrees at 14 bases. V gave up 2 bases and J gave up 4 bases; unmatched junction bases: 5. Germline loops: CDR1 SGHRS, CDR2 YFSETQ. The length of the CDR3 is 16 residues.

The chain couples TRBV4-2 to TRBJ2-1; the D gene is possibly TRBD2 (6 bases). Gene TRBJ2-7 matches the end of the DNA better, so the J call may be wrong. The germline CDR1 and CDR2 sequences are LGHNA and YNFKEQ. CDR3 length: 17 residues. The CDR3: CASSQGSGTGAYNEQYF. The CDR3 region has the DNA TGTGCCAGCAGCCAGGGATCCGGGACTGGAGCCTACAATGAGCAGTACTTC.

A remark on this clonotype: Germline is not matched at one junction end, which may reflect a read error. The chain recombines TRBV4-1 with TRBJ2-7, with TRBD1 matching over 9 bases. The CDR3 has 14 amino acids. The germline gives CDR1 MGHRA, CDR2 YSYEKL. In DNA, the CDR3 is TGTGCCAGCAGCCAAGGGGACAGGGCCCACGAGCAGTACTTC. Translation gives CASSQGDRAHEQYF.

V usage is TRBV27 and J usage is TRBJ1-2; 10 nucleotides agree with TRBD1. The V gene's germline CDR1 is MNHEY and CDR2 SMNVEV (reference sequence). Trimming took 4 bases from V and 4 from J; bases not matched to a gene: 3. This CDR3 comprises 14 residues. CDR3 DNA sequence: TGTGCCAGCAGTTCCCGGACAGGGGGCTATGGCTACACCTTC. Protein product: CASSSRTGGYGYTF.

This clonotype turned up a few times. V and J are TRBV3-1 and TRBJ1-5; 7 bases fit TRBD1. The CDR3 totals 15 residues. CDR1 and CDR2 from the germline V gene are LGHDT and YNNKEL (reference sequence). V shed 4 bases and J 3 bases; nucleotides not matched to a gene: 6. CDR3 residues: CASSLTGKANQPQHF. CDR3 nucleotide sequence: TGTGCCAGCAGCCTGACAGGGAAGGCCAATCAGCCCCAGCATTTT.

The chain joins TRBV12-3 or TRBV12-4 to TRBJ2-3, with unresolved D. CDR3 length: 15 amino acids. With 2 bases removed from V and 4 bases from J, the gap between germline ends came to 13 bases. CDR3 nucleotides: TGTGCCAGCAGTTTACGGAGAGCAGGCGCAGATACGCAGTATTTT. This codes for CASSLRRAGADTQYF.

V and J are TRBV3-1 and TRBJ1-2; TRBD1 aligns across 8 bases. The J segment lost 5 bases and the V segment lost 0 bases, leaving 8 bases of the junction unmatched. CDR1 is LGHDT and CDR2 is YNNKEL in the germline V gene (reference sequence). CDR3 length: 16 amino acids. The CDR3 loop reads CASSQEGAGGRYGYTF. The CDR3 coding sequence is TGTGCCAGCAGCCAAGAGGGAGCAGGGGGCAGATATGGCTACACCTTC.

Note on this clonotype: Compared with germline, one end of the junction differs, possibly owing to a read error. V gene TRBV7-9 combines with J gene TRBJ2-1, with D possibly matching TRBD1 (6 bases). Looked up from germline, CDR1 is SEHNR and CDR2 is FQNEAQ (reference sequence). The CDR3 is 15 residues long. CDR3: CASSSGHIHYKEQFF. The CDR3 bases are TGTGCCAGCAGCTCGGGACACATACACTACAAGGAGCAGTTCTTC.

Regarding this clonotype: The junction differs from germline at one of its ends, possibly a read error. The chain employs TRBV5-1 and TRBJ2-5, with D maybe TRBD2 (5 bases). There are 14 residues in the CDR3. Germline CDR1 and CDR2: SGHRS and YFSETQ. CDR3 loop: CTSSLGSTEETQYF. The CDR3 coding sequence is TGCACCAGCAGCTTGGGGAGCACGGAAGAGACCCAGTACTTC.

This clonotype was observed a handful of times. The chain recombines TRBV7-2 with TRBJ2-7; a weak D match, TRBD1 (6 bases). Germline V gene sequence: CDR1 SGHTA, CDR2 FQGNSA. Between the trimmed V and J ends, which lost 5 bases and 7 bases, there was a span of 21 bases. The CDR3 sequence is 15 residues long. The CDR3 loop reads CASSLDQVQGSEQYF. The DNA of the CDR3 is TGTGCCAGCAGCCTTGATCAAGTACAGGGAAGTGAGCAGTACTTC.

V usage is TRBV24-1 and J usage is TRBJ2-7; 7 bases agree with TRBD1. The J call may be incorrect, as the DNA end agrees better with TRBJ2-5. The V gene's germline CDR1 is KGHDR and CDR2 SFDVKD. This CDR3 is built from 15 residues. DNA for the CDR3: TGTGCCACCAGTGACCCGGGACAGACCGGAGAGACCCAGTACTTC. The encoded protein is CATSDPGQTGETQYF.